The sequence of this TCR beta chain was determined in a study of cytomegalovirus exposure and HLA in healthy donors. Primers: 60 Vbeta forward and 13 Jbeta reverse. Some clones are missing from TCRdb's copy, which holds only in-frame ones; the method was immunoSEQ multiplex PCR. The repertoire consists of over 100,000 clones, with about four fifths occurring once and the leading ten covering 2.2%. V gave up 3 bases and J gave up 10 bases, with 10 bases separating them. Germline CDR1 and CDR2: SGHTA and FQGNSA. The CDR3 consists of 12 residues. The chain uses TRBV7-2 and TRBJ2-1; D perhaps matches TRBD1 (5 bases). The sequencing input was PBMCs. This sequence originates from a woman in her twenties or thirties in good health and CMV-seronegative. The CDR3, as DNA: TGTGCCAGCAGCTTCAGGGATCGGGAGCAGTTCTTC. This sequence encodes CASSFRDREQFF. The whole variable domain, filled in from reference TRBV7-2 and TRBJ2-1, reads GAGVSQSPSNKVTEKGKDVELRCDPISGHTALYWYRQSLGQGLEFLIYFQGNSAPDKSGLPSDRFSAERTGGSVSTLTIQRTQQEDSAVYLCASSFRDREQFFGPGTRLTVL.